The 23 T cell receptor beta chains reported below all come from one sample, sequenced in a study of blood T cell repertoires in COVID-19 (dated by TCRdb to 2020 to 2021). Libraries were constructed by the immunoSEQ multiplex PCR assay. The table was pulled from immuneACCESS by TCRdb, which kept in-frame rearrangements only. Such tables lose some clones; where checked, under half of the loss comes from unresolved V genes, and the rest has no known cause. Within this sample are about 300,000 clones, with 70% to 90% of them counted one time only. About 6% of the sample is in the top ten clones. The sample taken for sequencing was PBMCs or T cells enriched from blood (not recorded which). Source of these receptors: a woman aged 30 to 39 who had recovered from COVID-19.

The chain links TRBV19 to TRBJ1-5; unclear D gene. Per the germline V gene, CDR1 is LNHDA and CDR2 is SQIVND (reference sequence). This CDR3 is built from 15 residues. V gave up 1 base and J gave up 6 bases, with 13 bases separating them. CDR3 in amino acids: CASSIVGSSFQPQHF. As DNA, the CDR3 is TGTGCCAGTAGTATAGTGGGCAGCAGCTTTCAGCCCCAGCATTTT.

The chain is built from TRBV4-2 and TRBJ2-3; 12 bases align to TRBD2. Trimming took 6 bases from V and 4 from J; bases not matched to a gene: 5. This CDR3 is built from 15 residues. Germline CDR1 LGHNA, CDR2 YNFKEQ. The CDR3 sequence: CASRRTSGEADTQYF. The DNA for the CDR3 is TGTGCCAGCAGACGGACTAGCGGGGAGGCAGATACGCAGTATTTT.

The V call is TRBV29-1, the J call TRBJ1-2; 7 bases fit TRBD1. This CDR3 has 14 amino acids. CDR1 is SQVTM and CDR2 is ANQGSEA in the germline V gene. With V trimmed by 5 bases and J by 5 bases, 11 bases remained unmatched. The CDR3 loop is CSVHPGQALYGYTF. CDR3 nucleotides: TGCAGCGTTCATCCCGGACAGGCCCTTTATGGCTACACCTTC.

CDR3 sequence reads: CASSKDGGGETQYF. The CDR3, as DNA: TGTGCCAGTAGTAAGGACGGTGGAGGCGAGACCCAGTACTTC. The chain employs TRBV19 and TRBJ2-5, with D possibly matching TRBD2 (5 bases). Per the germline V gene, CDR1 is LNHDA and CDR2 is SQIVND (reference sequence). Between the trimmed V and J ends, which lost 4 bases and 5 bases, there was a span of 14 bases. The CDR3 has 14 amino acids.

The chain recombines TRBV18 with TRBJ2-1; D is ambiguous. The length of the CDR3 is 13 residues. The V end was cut by 1 base, the J end by 7 bases, with 8 bases between. Germline V CDR1 and CDR2: KGHSH, LQKENI. CDR3 sequence reads: CASSPLALNEQFF. DNA of the CDR3: TGTGCCAGCTCACCACTAGCCCTTAATGAGCAGTTCTTC.

This rearrangement joins TRBV6-4 to TRBJ2-2; 14 nucleotides agree with TRBD2. The CDR3 is 17 residues long. Germline V CDR1 and CDR2: MRHNA, SNTAGT. The trim removed 8 bases at V and 6 bases at J, leaving 11 bases unmatched. CDR3 in amino acids: CASRGLAGGVGPGELFF. The CDR3 bases are TGTGCCAGCCGAGGACTAGCGGGGGGAGTCGGGCCCGGGGAGCTGTTTTTT.

This chain uses TRBV6-4 with TRBJ2-1; 13 bases are a match to TRBD2. CDR3 size: 15 residues. Germline V gene lookup returns CDR1 MRHNA and CDR2 SNTAGT. J gave up 9 bases and V 6 bases, and 8 bases lay outside the gene matches. The CDR3, as DNA: TGTGCCAGCAGACAACTAGCGGGGGGGCCCGGTGAGCAGTTCTTC. Translating gives CASRQLAGGPGEQFF.

The chain recombines TRBV30 with TRBJ1-1; TRBD1 might be the D (5 bases). Between the trimmed V and J ends, which lost 2 bases and 10 bases, there was a span of 11 bases. Germline lookup yields CDR1 GTSNPN and CDR2 SVGIG (reference sequence). The CDR3 runs to 11 residues. CDR3 sequence reads: CAWSSGTPAFF. The CDR3 DNA is TGTGCCTGGAGTTCCGGGACTCCAGCTTTCTTT.

The chain employs TRBV7-8 and TRBJ1-2, with a possible D match to TRBD1 (6 bases). This CDR3 contains 12 residues. Deletions cut 5 bases from V and 5 bases from J, with 9 bases between. Germline CDR1 is SGHVS and CDR2 is FQNEAQ. CDR3 nucleotides: TGTGCCAGCAGCCCAGGGGCATATGGCTACACCTTC. It translates to CASSPGAYGYTF.

The chain carries TRBV6-6 and TRBJ2-3, with D hard to call. The CDR3 runs to 14 residues. Trimming shortened V by 5 bases and J by 1 base, and 10 bases separated the two germline ends. Germline loops: CDR1 MNHNY, CDR2 SVGAGI (reference sequence). In nucleotides, the CDR3 is TGTGCCAGCAGTGGCCGCGGAGGCACAGATACGCAGTATTTT. Its translation is CASSGRGGTDTQYF.

The chain carries TRBV5-5 and TRBJ1-5; no clear D. Trimming shortened V by 0 bases and J by 7 bases, and 14 bases separated the two germline ends. The germline V gene encodes CDR1 SGHKS and CDR2 YYEKEE (reference sequence). The CDR3 is 15 amino acids. The CDR3 DNA reads as TGTGCCAGCAGCTTGGAGGCCGCGGAAGGCCAGCCCCAGCATTTT. Its protein product is CASSLEAAEGQPQHF. Full variable domain (remainder filled in from reference TRBV5-5 and TRBJ1-5): DAGVTQSPTHLIKTRGQQVTLRCSPISGHKSVSWYQQVLGQGPQFIFQYYEKEERGRGNFPDRFSARQFPNYSSELNVNALLLGDSALYLCASSLEAAEGQPQHFGDGTRLSIL.

This chain links TRBV5-1 with TRBJ2-2, with 7 bases lining up with TRBD1. Germline CDR1 and CDR2: SGHRS and YFSETQ. The V and J ends lost 0 bases and 2 bases, in that order; junction bases with no gene match: 13. CDR3 length: 19 amino acids. The CDR3 DNA reads as TGCGCCAGCAGCTTGGAAGGGACAGATGGAAGCCCTAACACCGGGGAGCTGTTTTTT. This translates into CASSLEGTDGSPNTGELFF.

CDR3 sequence (DNA): TGTGCCAGCAGCTTGGGGCGGGGGGCTAACTATGGCTACACCTTC. This sequence encodes CASSLGRGANYGYTF. The chain employs TRBV5-4 and TRBJ1-2, with D possibly matching TRBD1 (5 bases). The CDR3 extends over 15 amino acids. The ends were cut back, 0 bases at V and 0 bases at J, with 9 bases in the middle. CDR1 and CDR2 (germline): SGHNT, YYREEE (reference sequence).

This clone was recorded once. The chain carries TRBV5-1 and TRBJ2-2; 9 positions match TRBD2. The CDR3 extends over 15 amino acids. Germline V CDR1 and CDR2: SGHRS, YFSETQ. Trimming cost V 4 bases and J 1 base; bases outside gene matches: 2. CDR3 DNA sequence: TGCGCCAGCAGCGGGACTAGCCTGAACACCGGGGAGCTGTTTTTT. It translates to CASSGTSLNTGELFF.

The chain has TRBV6-1 and TRBJ1-5; D unclear. With 1 base removed from V and 4 bases from J, the gap between germline ends came to 11 bases. This CDR3 spans 15 amino acids. Germline V gene lookup returns CDR1 MNHNS and CDR2 SASEGT. CDR3 DNA sequence: TGTGCCAGCAGTGAAGGGTTCGGAGGGAATCAGCCCCAGCATTTT. Amino acids: CASSEGFGGNQPQHF.

The chain is built from TRBV10-2 and TRBJ2-7, with D possibly matching TRBD1 (6 bases). Trimming took off 3 bases at V and 4 bases at J, with 10 bases between the two ends. This CDR3 region has 13 residues. Germline CDR1 reads WSHSY; CDR2 reads SAAADI. The CDR3 region is CASSEQGLYEQYF. The CDR3 DNA reads as TGCGCCAGCAGTGAACAGGGTTTGTACGAGCAGTACTTC.

J is TRBJ1-1 and V is TRBV5-1, with 9 bases that match TRBD1. Germline CDR1 is SGHRS and CDR2 is YFSETQ. This CDR3 comprises 16 residues. V was clipped by 2 bases and J by 0 bases; unmatched bases: 5. The CDR3 coding sequence is TGCGCCAGCAGCTTACCGGGACAGGGCGTGAACACTGAAGCTTTCTTT. This gives the protein CASSLPGQGVNTEAFF.

The rearrangement uses TRBV29-1 and TRBJ1-1; D remains ambiguous. Looked up from germline, CDR1 is SQVTM and CDR2 is ANQGSEA. The CDR3 is 13 residues long. Trimming pared 6 bases from V and 5 bases from J, leaving 16 bases between. CDR3 protein: CSVSMGPSTEAFF. CDR3 DNA: TGCAGCGTGTCTATGGGCCCAAGTACTGAAGCTTTCTTT.

The J gene is TRBJ2-7, the V gene TRBV10-2; 8 nucleotides match TRBD1. Germline trimming cut 2 bases from V and 2 bases from J; bases unmatched to any gene: 2. The CDR3 has 14 residues. Germline V gene lookup returns CDR1 WSHSY and CDR2 SAAADI. CDR3 in DNA: TGCGCCAGCAGTGAGGGGACAGGAGCCTACGAGCAGTACTTC. Translated: CASSEGTGAYEQYF.

The CDR3 DNA reads TGTGCCAGCAGCACCAGGGGCAATCAGCCCCAGCATTTT. Translation: CASSTRGNQPQHF. The chain recombines TRBV6-5 with TRBJ1-5, with D perhaps TRBD1 (5 bases). The CDR3 contains 13 residues. In germline, CDR1 is MNHEY, CDR2 SVGAGI. V dropped 6 bases and J dropped 2 bases, with 8 bases sitting between them.

This clone is a singleton in its sample. The chain recombines TRBV10-3 with TRBJ1-5; D unresolved. CDR1 is ENHRY and CDR2 is SYGVKD in the germline V gene. V lost 6 bases, J lost 0 bases, and 9 bases lay in between. There are 14 residues in the CDR3. The CDR3, as DNA: TGTGCCATCAGGGCAGGCAGTAGCAATCAGCCCCAGCATTTT. The encoded protein is CAIRAGSSNQPQHF.

The rearrangement links TRBV29-1 to TRBJ2-1; D possibly corresponds to TRBD2 (5 bases). Germline loops: CDR1 SQVTM, CDR2 ANQGSEA. The CDR3 extends over 15 amino acids. The germline V and J ends were trimmed by 5 bases and 0 bases, with 14 bases remaining between them. CDR3 sequence reads: CSVPVGVSSYNEQFF. CDR3 sequence (DNA): TGCAGCGTTCCGGTCGGGGTGAGCTCCTACAATGAGCAGTTCTTC.

The rearrangement links TRBV5-1 to TRBJ1-1, with D possibly being TRBD1 (6 bases). Germline V gene sequence: CDR1 SGHRS, CDR2 YFSETQ. Trimming shortened V by 5 bases and J by 3 bases, and 11 bases separated the two germline ends. The CDR3 runs 13 residues. CDR3 region: CASRGGADTEAFF. CDR3 DNA sequence: TGCGCCAGCAGAGGGGGGGCGGACACTGAAGCTTTCTTT.